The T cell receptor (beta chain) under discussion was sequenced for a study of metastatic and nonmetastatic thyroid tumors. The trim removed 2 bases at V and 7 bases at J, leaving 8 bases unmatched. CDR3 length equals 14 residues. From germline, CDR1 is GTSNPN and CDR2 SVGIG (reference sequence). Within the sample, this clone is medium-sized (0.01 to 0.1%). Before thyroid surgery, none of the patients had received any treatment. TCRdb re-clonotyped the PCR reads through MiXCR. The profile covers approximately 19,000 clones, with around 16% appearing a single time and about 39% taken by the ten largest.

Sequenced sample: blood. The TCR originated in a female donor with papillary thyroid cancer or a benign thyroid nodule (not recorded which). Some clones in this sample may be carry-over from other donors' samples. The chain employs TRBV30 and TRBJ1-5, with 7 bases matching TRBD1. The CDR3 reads CAWSFGGGGQPQHF. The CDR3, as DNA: TGTGCCTGGAGTTTTGGAGGGGGCGGACAGCCCCAGCATTTT. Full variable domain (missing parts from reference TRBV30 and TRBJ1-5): SQTIHQWPATLVQPVGSPLSLECTVEGTSNPNLYWYRQAAGRGLQLLFYSVGIGQISSEVPQNLSASRPQDRQFILSSKKLLLSDSGFYLCAWSFGGGGQPQHFGDGTRLSIL.